These 16 T cell receptor beta chains were all obtained from the same sample, sequenced in a study of control samples from healthy donors and cancer patients. Repertoires were generated with immunoSEQ multiplex PCR, while TCRdb's copy carries only in-frame clones and drops some. This sample yields 100,000 to 150,000 clones, of which about 90% are seen a single time; just over 7.5% belongs to the top ten. The specimen sequenced was PBMCs. The receptors originated from a man aged 45-65 years with head and neck cancer.

The rearrangement joins TRBV9 to TRBJ1-1, with 7 bases lining up with TRBD1. There are 14 residues in the CDR3. After removal of 3 bases from V and 5 bases from J, the junction contained 7 bases not matched to a gene. Germline V gene lookup returns CDR1 SGDLS and CDR2 YYNGEE. CDR3 nucleotides: TGTGCCAGCAGCGCCGACAGGGTAAGGACTGAAGCTTTCTTT. It translates to CASSADRVRTEAFF.

The rearrangement joins TRBV27 to TRBJ2-3; 7 bases agree with TRBD2. The CDR3 extends over 13 amino acids. CDR1 is MNHEY and CDR2 is SMNVEV in the germline V gene (reference sequence). Germline trimming cut 8 bases from V and 6 bases from J; bases unmatched to any gene: 8. The CDR3 sequence is CASGLGTQDTQYF. DNA of the CDR3: TGTGCCAGCGGACTAGGAACACAGGATACGCAGTATTTT.

This chain uses TRBV18 with TRBJ1-4; D remains ambiguous. From germline, CDR1 is KGHSH and CDR2 LQKENI. Trimming cost V 6 bases and J 6 bases, with 17 bases left between them. The CDR3 is made up of 15 amino acids. CDR3 protein: CASSPRGRADEKLFF. CDR3 coding DNA: TGTGCCAGCTCTCCCCGGGGAAGGGCCGATGAAAAACTGTTTTTT.

The DNA for the CDR3 is TGTGCCATCAGTGATTATACAGGGAAAGAGACCCAGTACTTC. Its protein is CAISDYTGKETQYF. V is TRBV10-3 and J is TRBJ2-5; D may be TRBD1 (6 bases). CDR3 length equals 14 residues. Germline assignment: CDR1 ENHRY and CDR2 SYGVKD. Trimming removed 3 bases from V and 3 bases from J, with 11 bases in between.

This clone has a single count. The chain uses TRBV27 and TRBJ2-1; D unresolved. The germline V gene has CDR1 MNHEY and CDR2 SMNVEV (reference sequence). The CDR3 is 14 amino acids. Trimming shortened V by 8 bases and J by 6 bases, and 17 bases separated the two germline ends. The CDR3 reads CASGSSEVGNEQFF. For the CDR3, the DNA is TGTGCCAGCGGTTCGAGTGAGGTAGGCAATGAGCAGTTCTTC.

This chain joins TRBV13 and TRBJ2-1; D is possibly TRBD2 (5 bases). There are 15 residues in the CDR3. The germline gives CDR1 PRHDT, CDR2 FYEKMQ (reference sequence). With 6 bases removed from V and 4 bases from J, the gap between germline ends came to 16 bases. The CDR3 nucleotides read TGTGCCAGCAGTCGAGGACTTTCGTTTTACAATGAGCAGTTCTTC. Residues: CASSRGLSFYNEQFF.

The CDR3 DNA is TGTGCCACCCGAAGACAGACTACTAACCTTAATGAAAAACTGTTTTTT. It translates to CATRRQTTNLNEKLFF. This rearrangement joins TRBV28 to TRBJ1-4; D may be TRBD1 (5 bases). Trimming removed 10 bases from V and 4 bases from J, with 22 bases in between. The CDR3 loop spans 16 amino acids. The germline V gene has CDR1 MDHEN and CDR2 SYDVKM.

DNA for the CDR3: TGTGCCAGCAGCTTAGATCGGAGGGAAAGCTCCTACAATGAGCAGTTCTTC. Translating gives CASSLDRRESSYNEQFF. This rearrangement joins TRBV11-2 to TRBJ2-1; maybe TRBD2 (6 bases). Deletions cut 0 bases from V and 0 bases from J, with 12 bases between. Germline CDR1 is SGHAT and CDR2 is FQNNGV. The CDR3 contains 17 residues.

V usage is TRBV9 and J usage is TRBJ1-4, with no clear D. This CDR3 has 19 residues. The germline gives CDR1 SGDLS, CDR2 YYNGEE. Trimming cost V 4 bases and J 0 bases, with 22 bases left between them. The CDR3 nucleotides read TGTGCCAGCAGCTCAGGCATAGCTACAGACTATTCAACTAATGAAAAACTGTTTTTT. As protein: CASSSGIATDYSTNEKLFF.

The chain carries TRBV7-9 and TRBJ2-5; 12 bases are a match to TRBD1. The CDR3 runs to 15 residues. Losses at the gene ends were 0 bases for V and 4 bases for J; bases not matched to a gene: 0. CDR1 and CDR2 (germline): SEHNR, FQNEAQ (reference sequence). This CDR3 is CASSLAGQGAETQYF. In DNA form, the CDR3 reads TGTGCCAGCAGCTTAGCGGGACAGGGGGCAGAGACCCAGTACTTC.

The V and J genes are TRBV30 and TRBJ2-1; TRBD1 is a possible D gene (6 bases). This CDR3 is 13 amino acids long. Germline values: CDR1 GTSNPN, CDR2 SVGIG (reference sequence). The CDR3 region is CAGGRTEYNEQFF. The CDR3 nucleotides read TGTGCTGGAGGCCGGACAGAATACAATGAGCAGTTCTTC. The whole variable domain, filled in from reference TRBV30 and TRBJ2-1, reads SQTIHQWPATLVQPVGSPLSLECTVEGTSNPNLYWYRQAAGRGLQLLFYSVGIGQISSEVPQNLSASRPQDRQFILSSKKLLLSDSGFYLCAGGRTEYNEQFFGPGTRLTVL.

This clone appeared once. This chain uses TRBV7-9 with TRBJ2-7; TRBD2 aligns across 9 bases. V shed 4 bases, J shed 4 bases, and the junction held 5 bases outside the gene matches. The germline V gene has CDR1 SEHNR and CDR2 FQNEAQ (reference sequence). This CDR3 contains 14 residues. CDR3 loop: CASSSLAGLYEQYF. The CDR3 DNA reads as TGTGCCAGCAGCTCCCTAGCGGGGCTTTACGAGCAGTACTTC.

The genes are TRBV7-3 and TRBJ1-1; no definite D call. Trimming removed 0 bases from V and 0 bases from J, with 11 bases in between. Per the germline V gene, CDR1 is SGHTA and CDR2 is FQGTGA. The CDR3 has 16 amino acids. CDR3 sequence (DNA): TGTGCCAGCAGCTTAACACCTTTGGGTATGAACACTGAAGCTTTCTTT. This gives the protein CASSLTPLGMNTEAFF.

The V gene is TRBV28, the J gene TRBJ1-3; no firm D call. The CDR3 extends over 16 amino acids. V was shortened by 7 bases and J by 0 bases, with 16 bases between the two germline ends. Germline CDR1 and CDR2: MDHEN and SYDVKM. The CDR3 reads CASKRNTYVSGNTIYF. CDR3 in DNA: TGTGCCAGCAAAAGGAACACGTACGTCTCTGGAAACACCATATATTTT.

This rearrangement joins TRBV28 to TRBJ1-4; possibly TRBD1 for D (5 bases). From germline, CDR1 is MDHEN and CDR2 SYDVKM. V lost 5 bases and J 0 bases, leaving 10 bases between the germline ends. CDR3 size: 15 residues. The CDR3 nucleotides are TGTGCCAGCAGTGAGGGGTGGGCAACTAATGAAAAACTGTTTTTT. Translated: CASSEGWATNEKLFF.

The DNA of the CDR3 is TGTGCCAGCAGCGTCGGACAGGACTTAGAGAAGTTCTTC. Protein sequence: CASSVGQDLEKFF. This chain connects TRBV9 to TRBJ2-1; TRBD1 agrees at 7 bases. CDR1 and CDR2 (germline): SGDLS, YYNGEE. V lost 2 bases and J lost 14; bases outside the gene matches: 10. CDR3 size: 13 residues.